The clone carrying this T cell receptor (beta chain) was seen many times. Its antigen remains unidentified. This sample was included in a study of regulatory T cells in long-lasting Graves disease. Study-wide results and limits: Under persistent disease, TRBV28, TRBJ1-2 and TRBJ2-5 were used preferentially. Between persistent patients, roughly 2,600 public clonotypes were shared, exceeding the approximately 990 shared between new patients.

Germline lookup yields CDR1 KGHSY and CDR2 FQNENV. Deletions cut 5 bases from V and 3 bases from J, with 13 bases between. The CDR3 is 14 amino acids. Researchers made TCR beta libraries by using iRepertoire HTBI primers and running Arm-PCR on CDR3 regions. TCRdb processed the multiplex PCR reads anew with MiXCR; each CDR3 protein has one entry. The sample lists approximately 380,000 distinct CDR3 sequences, about a fifth occurring once. Stated time point: persistent/refractory GD, antithyroid drugs over 5 years with positive TRAb. RNA isolated from PBMCs was used to make the TCR library. This sequence was found in a female donor with Graves disease. The specimen comprised peripheral blood mononuclear cells (PBMCs), sampled when the disease was refractory, from a patient treated with antithyroid drugs. J is TRBJ2-5 and V is TRBV16; D gene uncertain. The CDR3, as DNA: TGTGCCAGCAGCAACCGGGTTGTGGAAGAGACCCAGTACTTC. Its protein is CASSNRVVEETQYF.